A single sample is the source of the 7 T cell receptor beta chains below, sequenced in a study of T cells in Graves' hyperthyroidism and ophthalmopathy. Using RNA transcripts as the source, TCR beta CDR3 regions were amplified. When the TCR CDR3 underwent first-round RT-PCR, the HTBI primer set was used. TCRdb passed the multiplex PCR reads through MiXCR, listing each CDR3 protein once. This table holds about 480,000 distinct CDR3 sequences, around 15% found once. The sequencing sample was made of blood. The receptors originated from a woman between 18 and 29 years old with Graves' hyperthyroidism.

The V gene is TRBV18, the J gene TRBJ1-6; 9 nucleotides match TRBD1. The junction had 7 bases not matched to a gene; V was cut back by 2 bases and J by 8 bases. The CDR3 extends over 16 amino acids. Germline V gives CDR1 KGHSH, CDR2 LQKENI. In DNA form, the CDR3 reads TGTGCCAGCTCACCAAGACTGGGACAGGGTGATTCACCCCTCCACTTT. Translating it yields CASSPRLGQGDSPLHF.

This rearrangement joins TRBV19 to TRBJ2-7, with D perhaps being TRBD1 or TRBD2 (5 bases each). The ends were cut back, 3 bases at V and 2 bases at J, with 11 bases in the middle. Germline V gives CDR1 LNHDA, CDR2 SQIVND (reference sequence). CDR3 length equals 14 residues. In DNA form, the CDR3 reads TGTGCCAGTAGTATCGGGGCAGCCGCCTACGAGCAGTACTTC. It translates to CASSIGAAAYEQYF.

Note on this clonotype: A junction boundary mismatches the germline segment, possibly from a read error. The chain uses TRBV6-1 and TRBJ2-7; 7 bases are shared with TRBD2. The CDR3 sequence is 14 residues long. In germline, CDR1 is MNHNS, CDR2 SASEGT. The CDR3 bases are TGTGCCACAACGAGGGAGGGCTCCTCCTCCGAGCAGTACTTC. Its protein is CATTREGSSSEQYF.

Many counts were recorded for this clonotype. The chain employs TRBV29-1 and TRBJ1-1, with D possibly being TRBD1 (5 bases). This CDR3 region has 14 residues. CDR1 is SQVTM and CDR2 is ANQGSEA in the germline V gene. Deletions cut 4 bases from V and 0 bases from J, with 12 bases between. In nucleotides, the CDR3 is TGCAGCGTTGGGAGGGGAATCATGAACACTGAAGCTTTCTTT. Translated: CSVGRGIMNTEAFF.

In its sample, this clonotype was seen many times. The rearrangement links TRBV27 to TRBJ2-3; 10 bases agree with TRBD2. This CDR3 contains 19 residues. Losses at the gene ends were 8 bases for V and 0 bases for J; bases not matched to a gene: 17. Per germline, CDR1 MNHEY and CDR2 SMNVEV (reference sequence). CDR3 in amino acids: CASWLGGRGLAVSTDTQYF. The CDR3, as DNA: TGTGCCAGCTGGCTCGGGGGCAGAGGACTAGCGGTGAGCACAGATACGCAGTATTTT.

This clonotype was seen ten or more times. The chain employs TRBV27 and TRBJ2-3; TRBD2 agrees at 7 bases. Germline CDR1 reads MNHEY; CDR2 reads SMNVEV (reference sequence). CDR3 size: 16 residues. Trimming at V came to 5 bases and at J to 5 bases, leaving 13 bases not matched to a gene. The CDR3 nucleotides read TGTGCCAGCAGTAGTTTCCGGGGGGAGTCTCTAGATACGCAGTATTTT. This translates into CASSSFRGESLDTQYF.

This clonotype was seen repeatedly, ten times or more. The CDR3 loop is CSVQLAGGSYEQYF. The CDR3 region has the DNA TGCAGCGTTCAACTAGCGGGAGGTTCCTACGAGCAGTACTTC. The genes are TRBV29-1 and TRBJ2-7; 12 bases are a match to TRBD2. With 5 bases clipped from V and 1 base from J, the junction kept 3 bases outside the gene matches. Germline V gene lookup returns CDR1 SQVTM and CDR2 ANQGSEA. This CDR3 has 14 amino acids.